The clone carrying this TCR beta chain was detected only a few times. Its target is unknown. The V gene end was trimmed by 3 bases and the J gene end by 2 bases; junction bases not matched to a gene: 1. Germline V gene lookup returns CDR1 LGHNA and CDR2 YNFKEQ. The length of the CDR3 is 14 residues. The record originates from a study of T-cell memory formation after mild COVID-19. Study-level background: TCR clusters mostly belonged to single donors.

A single record per CDR3 protein comes from TCRdb applying MiXCR to the 5' RACE reads. The top ten hold roughly 22% of the sample, which has 250,000 to 300,000 distinct CDR3 sequences, under 20% seen once. General observations from the study: What remained unconfirmed was the SARS-CoV-2 specificity of second-wave clones peaking on day 37. In pre-infection memory, a portion of responding clones appeared, which suggested that cross-reactive memory joined.

The V and J genes are TRBV4-2 and TRBJ2-1; 7 nucleotides agree with TRBD1. This TCR was sampled from a man between 18 and 35 years old who had mild COVID-19 (a few samples of this study predate the infection). Cell type and time point are not known. The material sequenced was PBMCs or a T cell subset sorted from them (not recorded which). CDR3 protein: CASSQGQTYNEQFF. CDR3 nucleotide sequence: TGTGCCAGCAGCCAGGGACAGACCTACAATGAGCAGTTCTTC.